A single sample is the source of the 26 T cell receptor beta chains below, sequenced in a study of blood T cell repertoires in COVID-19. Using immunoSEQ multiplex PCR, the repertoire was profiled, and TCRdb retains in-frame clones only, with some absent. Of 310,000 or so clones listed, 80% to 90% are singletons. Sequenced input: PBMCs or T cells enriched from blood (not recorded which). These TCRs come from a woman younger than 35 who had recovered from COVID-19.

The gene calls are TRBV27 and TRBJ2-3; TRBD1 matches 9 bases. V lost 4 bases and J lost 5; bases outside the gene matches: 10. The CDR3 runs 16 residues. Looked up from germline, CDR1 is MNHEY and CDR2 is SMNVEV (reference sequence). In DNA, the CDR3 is TGTGCCAGCAGTTCCGACGGACAGGGGTTCGAAGATACGCAGTATTTT. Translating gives CASSSDGQGFEDTQYF.

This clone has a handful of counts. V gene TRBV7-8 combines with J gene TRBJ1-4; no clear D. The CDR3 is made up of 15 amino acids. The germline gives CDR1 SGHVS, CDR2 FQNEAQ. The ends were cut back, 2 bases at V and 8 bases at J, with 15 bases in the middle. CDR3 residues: CASSLNSLGGEKLFF. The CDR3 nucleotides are TGTGCCAGCAGCTTAAATAGCCTGGGTGGAGAAAAACTGTTTTTT.

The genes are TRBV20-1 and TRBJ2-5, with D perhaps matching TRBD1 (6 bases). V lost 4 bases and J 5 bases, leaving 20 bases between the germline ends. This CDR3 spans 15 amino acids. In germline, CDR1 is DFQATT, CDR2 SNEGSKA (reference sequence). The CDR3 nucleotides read TGCAGTGCTACTGAGGACGCTCTTAGGGGGGAGACCCAGTACTTC. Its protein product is CSATEDALRGETQYF.

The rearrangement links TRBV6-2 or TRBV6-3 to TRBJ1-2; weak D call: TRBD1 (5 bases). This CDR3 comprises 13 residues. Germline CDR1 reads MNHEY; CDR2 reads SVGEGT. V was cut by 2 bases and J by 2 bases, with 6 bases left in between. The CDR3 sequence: CASSYDRNYGYTF. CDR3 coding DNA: TGTGCCAGCAGTTACGACAGAAACTATGGCTACACCTTC.

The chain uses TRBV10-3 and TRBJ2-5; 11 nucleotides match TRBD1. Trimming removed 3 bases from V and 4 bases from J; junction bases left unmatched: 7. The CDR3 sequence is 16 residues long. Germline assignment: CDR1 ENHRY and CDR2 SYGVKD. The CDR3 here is CAISEMGQGVGETQYF. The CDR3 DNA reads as TGTGCCATCAGTGAAATGGGACAGGGGGTCGGAGAGACCCAGTACTTC.

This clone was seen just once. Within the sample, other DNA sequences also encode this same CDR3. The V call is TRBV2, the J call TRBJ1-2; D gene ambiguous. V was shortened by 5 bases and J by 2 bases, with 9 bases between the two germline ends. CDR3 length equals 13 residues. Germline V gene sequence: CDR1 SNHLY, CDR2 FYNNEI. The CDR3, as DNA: TGTGCCAGCAGTCCAGACACGAACTATGGCTACACCTTC. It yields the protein CASSPDTNYGYTF.

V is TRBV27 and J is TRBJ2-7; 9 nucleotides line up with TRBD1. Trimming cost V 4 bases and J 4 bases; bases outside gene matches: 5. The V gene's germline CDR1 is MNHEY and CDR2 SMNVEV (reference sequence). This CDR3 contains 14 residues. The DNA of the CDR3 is TGTGCCAGCAGTTGGGCGGGACAGGGATACGAGCAGTACTTC. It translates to CASSWAGQGYEQYF.

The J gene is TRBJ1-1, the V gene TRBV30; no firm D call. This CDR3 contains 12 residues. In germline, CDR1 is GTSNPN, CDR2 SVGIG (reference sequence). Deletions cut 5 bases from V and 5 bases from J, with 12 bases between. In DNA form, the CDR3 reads TGTGCCTGGGGTCTCGAGAGAACTGAAGCTTTCTTT. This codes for CAWGLERTEAFF.

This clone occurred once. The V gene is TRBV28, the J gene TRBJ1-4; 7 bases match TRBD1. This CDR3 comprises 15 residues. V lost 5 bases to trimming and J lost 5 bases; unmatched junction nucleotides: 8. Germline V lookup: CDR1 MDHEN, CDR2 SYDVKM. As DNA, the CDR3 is TGTGCCAGCAGTCCCTGGGACAGAGGGAATGAAAAACTGTTTTTT. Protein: CASSPWDRGNEKLFF. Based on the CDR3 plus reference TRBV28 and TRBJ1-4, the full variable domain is DVKVTQSSRYLVKRTGEKVFLECVQDMDHENMFWYRQDPGLGLRLIYFSYDVKMKEKGDIPEGYSVSREKKERFSLILESASTNQTSMYLCASSPWDRGNEKLFFGSGTQLSVL.

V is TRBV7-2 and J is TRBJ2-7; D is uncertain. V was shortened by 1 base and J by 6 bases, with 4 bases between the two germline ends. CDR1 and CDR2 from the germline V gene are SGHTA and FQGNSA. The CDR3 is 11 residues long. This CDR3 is CASSLDREQYF. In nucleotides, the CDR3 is TGTGCCAGCAGCTTAGATCGCGAGCAGTACTTC. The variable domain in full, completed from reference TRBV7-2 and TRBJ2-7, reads GAGVSQSPSNKVTEKGKDVELRCDPISGHTALYWYRQSLGQGLEFLIYFQGNSAPDKSGLPSDRFSAERTGGSVSTLTIQRTQQEDSAVYLCASSLDREQYFGPGTRLTVT.

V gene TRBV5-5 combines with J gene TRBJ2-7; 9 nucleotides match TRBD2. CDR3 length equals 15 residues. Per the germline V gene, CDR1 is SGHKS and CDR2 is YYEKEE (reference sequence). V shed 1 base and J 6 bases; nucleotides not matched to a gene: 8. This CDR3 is CASSLRAGGEGEQYF. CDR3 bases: TGTGCCAGCAGCTTGCGGGCGGGAGGGGAGGGCGAGCAGTACTTC.

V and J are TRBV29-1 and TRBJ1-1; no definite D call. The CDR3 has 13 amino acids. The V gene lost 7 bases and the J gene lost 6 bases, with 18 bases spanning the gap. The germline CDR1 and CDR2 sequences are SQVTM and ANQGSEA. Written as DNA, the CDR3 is TGCAGCGGGGGAGAGTCGGGGTGGGCTGAAGCTTTCTTT. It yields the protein CSGGESGWAEAFF.

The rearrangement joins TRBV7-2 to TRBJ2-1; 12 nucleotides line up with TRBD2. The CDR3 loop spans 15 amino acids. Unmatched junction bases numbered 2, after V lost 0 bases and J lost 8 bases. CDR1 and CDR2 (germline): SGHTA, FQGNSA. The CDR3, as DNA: TGTGCCAGCAGCTTAGCGACTAGCGGGAGCTATGAGCAGTTCTTC. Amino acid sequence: CASSLATSGSYEQFF. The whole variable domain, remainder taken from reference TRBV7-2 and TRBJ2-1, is GAGVSQSPSNKVTEKGKDVELRCDPISGHTALYWYRQSLGQGLEFLIYFQGNSAPDKSGLPSDRFSAERTGGSVSTLTIQRTQQEDSAVYLCASSLATSGSYEQFFGPGTRLTVL.

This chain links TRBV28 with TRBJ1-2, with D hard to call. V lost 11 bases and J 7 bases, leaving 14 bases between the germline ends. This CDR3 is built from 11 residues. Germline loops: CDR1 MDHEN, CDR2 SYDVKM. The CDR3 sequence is CALRQEGGYTF. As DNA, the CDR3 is TGTGCCCTTCGGCAGGAGGGTGGCTACACCTTC.

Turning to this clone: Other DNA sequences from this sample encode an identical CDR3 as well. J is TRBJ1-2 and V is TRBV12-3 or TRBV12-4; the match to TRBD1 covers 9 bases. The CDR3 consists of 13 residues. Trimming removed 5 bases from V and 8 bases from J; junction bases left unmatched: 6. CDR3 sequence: CASSRDRVGGYTF. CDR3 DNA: TGTGCCAGCAGTCGGGACAGGGTAGGCGGCTACACCTTC.

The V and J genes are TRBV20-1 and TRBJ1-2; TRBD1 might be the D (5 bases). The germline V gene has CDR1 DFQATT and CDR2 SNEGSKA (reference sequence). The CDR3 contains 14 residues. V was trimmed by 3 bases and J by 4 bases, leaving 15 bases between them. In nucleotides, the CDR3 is TGCAGTGCTAGTACCCAGGGCTCCGGCTATGGCTACACCTTC. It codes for CSASTQGSGYGYTF.

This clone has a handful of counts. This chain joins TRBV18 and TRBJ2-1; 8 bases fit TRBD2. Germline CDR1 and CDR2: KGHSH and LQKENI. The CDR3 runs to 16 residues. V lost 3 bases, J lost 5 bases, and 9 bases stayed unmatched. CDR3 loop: CASSPPGGGKHNEQFF. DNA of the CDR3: TGTGCCAGCTCACCCCCGGGAGGGGGGAAGCACAATGAGCAGTTCTTC.

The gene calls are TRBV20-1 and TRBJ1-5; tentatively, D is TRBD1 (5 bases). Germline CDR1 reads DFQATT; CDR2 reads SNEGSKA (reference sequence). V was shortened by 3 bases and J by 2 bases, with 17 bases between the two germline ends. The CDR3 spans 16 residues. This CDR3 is CSASRGDPGGNQPQHF. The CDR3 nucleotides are TGCAGTGCTAGTAGGGGCGACCCGGGCGGCAATCAGCCCCAGCATTTT.

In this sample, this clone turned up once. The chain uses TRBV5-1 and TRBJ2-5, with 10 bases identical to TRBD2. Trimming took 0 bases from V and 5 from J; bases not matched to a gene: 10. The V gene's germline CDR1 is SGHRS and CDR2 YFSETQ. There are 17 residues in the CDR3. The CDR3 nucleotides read TGCGCCAGCAGCTTGGTCCTAGCGGGGGCTGGTAGTGAGACCCAGTACTTC. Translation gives CASSLVLAGAGSETQYF.

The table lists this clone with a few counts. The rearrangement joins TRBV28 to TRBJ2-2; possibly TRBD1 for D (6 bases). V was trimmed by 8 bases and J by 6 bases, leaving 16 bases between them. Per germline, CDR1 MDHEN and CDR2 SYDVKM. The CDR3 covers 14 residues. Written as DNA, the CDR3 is TGTGCCAGCCTACCTCCGGACAGTCCCGGGGAGCTGTTTTTT. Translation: CASLPPDSPGELFF.

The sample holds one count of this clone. This CDR3 is CASSLGWTGGSSPLHF. The CDR3 DNA sequence: TGCGCCAGCAGCTTGGGATGGACAGGGGGTAGTTCACCCCTCCACTTT. This chain joins TRBV5-1 and TRBJ1-6; TRBD1 aligns across 10 bases. CDR3 length equals 16 residues. Germline lookup yields CDR1 SGHRS and CDR2 YFSETQ. Trimming removed 0 bases from V and 9 bases from J; junction bases left unmatched: 6.

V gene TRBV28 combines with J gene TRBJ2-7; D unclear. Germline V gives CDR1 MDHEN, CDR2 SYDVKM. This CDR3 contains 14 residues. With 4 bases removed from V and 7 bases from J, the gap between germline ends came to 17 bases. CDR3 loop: CASSSSPSTWEQYF. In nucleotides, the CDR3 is TGTGCCAGCAGTTCTTCCCCGAGTACCTGGGAGCAGTACTTC.

The CDR3 bases are TGTGCCAGCAGCGTCTACGAGACCGGGGAGCTGTTTTTT. Protein product: CASSVYETGELFF. J is TRBJ2-2 and V is TRBV7-9; no reliable D call. Trimming took 5 bases from V and 5 from J, leaving 9 bases between them. The CDR3 is 13 amino acids. CDR1 and CDR2 from the germline V gene are SEHNR and FQNEAQ (reference sequence).

CDR3 in DNA: TGTGCCAGCAGCCCGACTCTCTCCGCAGATACGCAGTATTTT. This encodes CASSPTLSADTQYF. The genes are TRBV7-2 and TRBJ2-3; D gene ambiguous. Germline V gives CDR1 SGHTA, CDR2 FQGNSA. The V and J ends lost 5 bases and 4 bases respectively, with 13 bases between them. There are 14 residues in the CDR3.

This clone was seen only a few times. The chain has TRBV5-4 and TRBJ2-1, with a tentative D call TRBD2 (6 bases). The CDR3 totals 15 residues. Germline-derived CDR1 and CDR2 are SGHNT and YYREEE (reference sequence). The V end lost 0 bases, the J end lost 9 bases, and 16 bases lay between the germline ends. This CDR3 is CASSLAARDRVEQFF. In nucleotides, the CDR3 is TGTGCCAGCAGCTTGGCGGCGCGGGATCGGGTTGAGCAGTTCTTC. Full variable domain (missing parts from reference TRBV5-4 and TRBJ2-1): ETGVTQSPTHLIKTRGQQVTLRCSSQSGHNTVSWYQQALGQGPQFIFQYYREEENGRGNFPPRFSGLQFPNYSSELNVNALELDDSALYLCASSLAARDRVEQFFGPGTRLTVL.

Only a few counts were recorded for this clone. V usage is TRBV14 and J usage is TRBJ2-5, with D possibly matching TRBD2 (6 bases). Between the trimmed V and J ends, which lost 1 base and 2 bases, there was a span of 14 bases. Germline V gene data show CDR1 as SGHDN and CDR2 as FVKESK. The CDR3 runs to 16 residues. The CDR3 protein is CASSQVGRGPQETQYF. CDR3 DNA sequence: TGTGCCAGCAGCCAAGTTGGGCGGGGTCCTCAAGAGACCCAGTACTTC. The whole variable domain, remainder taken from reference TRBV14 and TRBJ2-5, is EAGVTQFPSHSVIEKGQTVTLRCDPISGHDNLYWYRRVMGKEIKFLLHFVKESKQDESGMPNNRFLAERTGGTYSTLKVQPAELEDSGVYFCASSQVGRGPQETQYFGPGTRLLVL.